Sequencing of this TCR beta chain was carried out in a study of blood T cell repertoires in COVID-19. Study details: Sites across the United States, Italy and Spain contributed samples from acute and convalescent COVID-19.

The CDR3 extends over 14 amino acids. The germline V and J ends were trimmed by 3 bases and 4 bases, with 12 bases remaining between them. The germline V gene has CDR1 MGHDK and CDR2 SYGVNS. How the authors handled the data: Estimation of nucleated cell counts relied on the amplification of reference gene primers. The protocol was immunoSEQ multiplex PCR, while the TCRdb copy is restricted to in-frame clones and leaves out a portion. D and trimming were read from the DNA, whereas the V and J calls and clone size are those reported in that table. The table records 150,000 to 250,000 clones, 70% to 85% of them present only once.

The receptor comes from a human donor with acute or convalescent COVID-19. The donor label of this sample is uncertain. V gene TRBV25-1 combines with J gene TRBJ2-5; tentatively, D is TRBD2 (6 bases). Sequencing was carried out using peripheral blood. This CDR3 is CASSEAGWGETQYF. As DNA, the CDR3 is TGTGCCAGCAGTGAGGCGGGGTGGGGAGAGACCCAGTACTTC.